The rows below give T cell receptor beta chains drawn from one sample of a study of shared clonotypes between healthy human individuals. Profiling relied on immunoSEQ multiplex PCR, and the TCRdb table lists in-frame clones only, not all of them. This table holds more than 450,000 clones, approximately 85% found once. Sequenced material: PBMCs. The receptors stem from a woman in her 40s in good health. Some clones in this sample may be carry-over from other donors' samples. Each CDR3 is given with its conserved first and last residue. A D gene is named only where the DNA matches it firmly. Part of the rows lack a size; the others show once, few, many or a class for expanded clones.

V gene,clone size,J gene,D gene,CDR3 DNA,CDR3 protein
TRBV11-2,few,TRBJ1-2,-,TGTGCCAGCAGCTTAGGAGCAGATTTCTATGGCTACACCTTC,CASSLGADFYGYTF
TRBV7-2,-,TRBJ2-2,-,TGTGCCAGCAGCTTAGATGGGTTAGCGAGGTTATCGAACACCGGGGAGCTGTTTTTT,CASSLDGLARLSNTGELFF
TRBV2,-,TRBJ1-2,-,TGTGCCAGCGGCGGAGAGGGTTTGCATGGCTACACCTTC,CASGGEGLHGYTF
TRBV7-7,-,TRBJ2-1,TRBD2,TGTGCCAGCAGCTTAGGGGCTAGCGGGACCTATGAGCAGTTCTTC,CASSLGASGTYEQFF
TRBV27,-,TRBJ2-7,-,TGTGCCAGCAGTTTCCGGACAACACCTACCACCTCCTACGAGCAGTACTTC,CASSFRTTPTTSYEQYF
TRBV28,-,TRBJ1-5,TRBD1,TGTGCCAGCAGTAGAGACAGGGGCTGGCAGCCCCAGCATTTT,CASSRDRGWQPQHF
TRBV7-9,-,TRBJ2-3,-,TGTGGGGTGCGGGAAATAGATACGCAGTATTTT,CGVREIDTQYF
TRBV28,-,TRBJ2-7,-,TGTGCCAGCAGTCCCCCCGGTACCGCCTGGGAGCAGTACTTC,CASSPPGTAWEQYF
TRBV30,-,TRBJ1-4,-,TGTGCCTGGAGTTGGGGCCATAATGAAAAACTGTTTTTT,CAWSWGHNEKLFF
TRBV7-3,few,TRBJ2-7,TRBD1,TGTGCCAGCAGCTTATCTGCAGGGGGTACCTACGAGCAGTACTTC,CASSLSAGGTYEQYF
TRBV7-2,few,TRBJ2-7,-,TGTGCCAGCAGCGTAGCGGTTAGCTCCTACGAGCAGTACTTC,CASSVAVSSYEQYF
TRBV7-2,once,TRBJ1-3,-,TGTGCCAGCAGCCAAGGACGGTCCTCTGGAAACACCATATATTTT,CASSQGRSSGNTIYF
TRBV9,-,TRBJ2-7,TRBD1,TGTGCCAGCAGCGTCGGGACAGGTAACTCCTACGAGCAGTACTTC,CASSVGTGNSYEQYF
TRBV6-1,-,TRBJ2-2,TRBD1,TGTGCCACCCTCTGGGGACAGACGAACACCGGGGAGCTGTTTTTT,CATLWGQTNTGELFF
TRBV6-1,-,TRBJ1-5,-,TGTGCCAGCAGTGACGGAGGTCAGCCCCAGCATTTT,CASSDGGQPQHF
TRBV7-2,-,TRBJ1-6,-,TGTGCCAGCAGCTTGGCCAATGGGAATTCACCCCTCCACTTT,CASSLANGNSPLHF
TRBV30,once,TRBJ1-3,-,TGTGCCTGGAGTCTGGGCAACACCATATATTTT,CAWSLGNTIYF
TRBV5-1,-,TRBJ2-1,TRBD2,TGCGCCAGCAGCTTGACTAGCGGGAGCCTACCTTACAATGAGCAGTTCTTC,CASSLTSGSLPYNEQFF
TRBV5-1,-,TRBJ2-3,TRBD2,TGCGCCAGCAGCTTAACTAGCGGAGGAACCACAGATACGCAGTATTTT,CASSLTSGGTTDTQYF
TRBV29-1,once,TRBJ2-2,TRBD1,TGCAGCGCTCCCGGGACAGCCAACACCGGGGAGCTGTTTTTT,CSAPGTANTGELFF
TRBV2,many,TRBJ2-2,-,TGTGCCAGCAGTGAATTGGAACCCTGGATGGGGAACACCGGGGAGCTGTTTTTT,CASSELEPWMGNTGELFF
TRBV5-4,-,TRBJ1-2,TRBD1,TGTGCCAGCAGCTTGGCAGGGGGAGGCTACACCTTC,CASSLAGGGYTF
TRBV11-2,-,TRBJ2-3,TRBD1,TGTGCCAGCAGCCCCGACAGGGTGACAGATACGCAGTATTTT,CASSPDRVTDTQYF
TRBV7-2,-,TRBJ2-1,-,TGTGCCAGCAGCTTAGTCAGGGCAGGAGAGCAGTTCTTC,CASSLVRAGEQFF
TRBV9,-,TRBJ2-1,-,TGTGCCAGCAGCGTAGAGTGGGTCAATGAGCAGTTCTTC,CASSVEWVNEQFF
TRBV9,-,TRBJ2-7,TRBD2,TGTGCCAGCAGCGTAGACCCGATTGGCGGACTAGCGGGAGGGCCCCACGAGCAGTACTTC,CASSVDPIGGLAGGPHEQYF
TRBV18,-,TRBJ2-7,TRBD2,TGTGCCAGCTCACCGACGGGGGGGCACGAGCAGTACTTC,CASSPTGGHEQYF
TRBV5-1,-,TRBJ2-5,-,TGCGCCAGCAGCTCCGTGACTTTGGAGACCCAGTACTTC,CASSSVTLETQYF
TRBV28,-,TRBJ2-7,-,TGTGCCAGCAGCCCTCCCGCCTCCTACGAGCAGTACTTC,CASSPPASYEQYF
TRBV6-6,-,TRBJ2-1,-,TGTGCCAGCAAAGGAGGGCTCCATGAGCAGTTCTTC,CASKGGLHEQFF
TRBV7-2,few,TRBJ2-1,-,TGTGCCAGCAGCTTAGTTCCCTCCACTAGTGGGGGTGATGAGCAGTTCTTC,CASSLVPSTSGGDEQFF
TRBV7-8,-,TRBJ1-5,-,TGTGCCAGCAGCTCATGGCAGGATCAGCCCCAGCATTTT,CASSSWQDQPQHF
TRBV7-8,once,TRBJ2-2,TRBD2,TGTGCCAGCAGCCTTACGGGACTAGCGGGAGAGTACACCGGGGAGCTGTTTTTT,CASSLTGLAGEYTGELFF
TRBV7-8,-,TRBJ2-1,-,TGTGCCAGCAGCTACCGGGGGAGTTCAGGAAATGAGCAGTTCTTC,CASSYRGSSGNEQFF
TRBV29-1,-,TRBJ2-7,-,TGCAGCGTTGACGGGTTGGGCTACGAGCAGTACTTC,CSVDGLGYEQYF
TRBV7-2,-,TRBJ1-1,-,TGTGCCAGCAGCTCCTACCCCAGGGGTGCTGAAGCTTTCTTT,CASSSYPRGAEAFF
TRBV5-1,-,TRBJ2-5,-,TGCGCCAGCAGCCCTCCTGGGACGGACCAAGAGACCCAGTACTTC,CASSPPGTDQETQYF
TRBV28,-,TRBJ2-7,-,TGTGCCAGCAGATCCCCCGGGGGTGATAGTGAGCAGTACTTC,CASRSPGGDSEQYF
TRBV20-1,once,TRBJ1-1,-,TGCAGTGCTAGAGAAGGGGCTGAAGCTTTCTTT,CSAREGAEAFF
TRBV19,-,TRBJ2-1,TRBD1,TGTGCCAGTAGTCCTGACAGGGTCCACAATGAGCAGTTCTTC,CASSPDRVHNEQFF
TRBV9,-,TRBJ2-5,TRBD2,TGTGCCAGCAGCACCTACGGACTAGCGATTTTAGAGACCCAGTACTTC,CASSTYGLAILETQYF